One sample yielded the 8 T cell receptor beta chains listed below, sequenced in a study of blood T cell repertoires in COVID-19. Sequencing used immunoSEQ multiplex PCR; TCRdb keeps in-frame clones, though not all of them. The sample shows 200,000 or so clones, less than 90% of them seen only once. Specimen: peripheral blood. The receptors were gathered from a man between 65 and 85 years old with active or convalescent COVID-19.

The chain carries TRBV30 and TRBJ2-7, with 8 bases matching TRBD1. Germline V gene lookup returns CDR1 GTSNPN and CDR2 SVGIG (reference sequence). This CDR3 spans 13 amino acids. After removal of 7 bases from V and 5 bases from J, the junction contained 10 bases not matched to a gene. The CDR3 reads CALPRTGSNEQYF. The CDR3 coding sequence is TGTGCCTTACCGCGGACAGGGTCCAACGAGCAGTACTTC.

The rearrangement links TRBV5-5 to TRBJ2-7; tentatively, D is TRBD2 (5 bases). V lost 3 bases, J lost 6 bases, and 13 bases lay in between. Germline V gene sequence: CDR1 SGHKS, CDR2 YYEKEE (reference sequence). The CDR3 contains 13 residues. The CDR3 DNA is TGTGCCAGCAGCTCCGGCGGGCGCCTCGAGCAGTACTTC. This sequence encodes CASSSGGRLEQYF.

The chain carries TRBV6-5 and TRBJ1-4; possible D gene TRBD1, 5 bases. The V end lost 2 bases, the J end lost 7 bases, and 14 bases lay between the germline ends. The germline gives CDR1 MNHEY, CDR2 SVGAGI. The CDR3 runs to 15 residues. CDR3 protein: CASSYERPGGEKLFF. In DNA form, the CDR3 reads TGTGCCAGCAGTTACGAAAGGCCGGGGGGTGAAAAACTGTTTTTT.

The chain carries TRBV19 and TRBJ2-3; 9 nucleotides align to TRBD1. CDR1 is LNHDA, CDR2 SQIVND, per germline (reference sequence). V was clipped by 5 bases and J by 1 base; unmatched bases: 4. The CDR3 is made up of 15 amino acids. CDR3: CASSARQGGTDTQYF. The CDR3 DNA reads TGTGCCAGTAGTGCGAGACAGGGGGGCACAGATACGCAGTATTTT.

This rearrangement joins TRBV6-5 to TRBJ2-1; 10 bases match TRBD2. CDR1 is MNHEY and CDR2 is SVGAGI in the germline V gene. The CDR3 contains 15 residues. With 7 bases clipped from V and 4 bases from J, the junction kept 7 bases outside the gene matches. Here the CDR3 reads CASKLQTSGYNEQFF. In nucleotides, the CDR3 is TGTGCCAGCAAACTCCAGACTAGCGGGTACAATGAGCAGTTCTTC.

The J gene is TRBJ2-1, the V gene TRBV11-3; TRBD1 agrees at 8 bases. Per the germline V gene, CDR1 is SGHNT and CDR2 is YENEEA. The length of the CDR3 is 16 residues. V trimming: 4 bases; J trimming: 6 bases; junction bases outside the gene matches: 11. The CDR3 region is CASSSEGQVGVNEQFF. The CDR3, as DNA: TGTGCCAGCAGCTCCGAGGGACAGGTAGGCGTCAATGAGCAGTTCTTC. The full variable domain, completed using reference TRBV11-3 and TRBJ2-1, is EAGVVQSPRYKIIEKKQPVAFWCNPISGHNTLYWYLQNLGQGPELLIRYENEEAVDDSQLPKDRFSAERLKGVDSTLKIQPAELGDSAVYLCASSSEGQVGVNEQFFGPGTRLTVL.

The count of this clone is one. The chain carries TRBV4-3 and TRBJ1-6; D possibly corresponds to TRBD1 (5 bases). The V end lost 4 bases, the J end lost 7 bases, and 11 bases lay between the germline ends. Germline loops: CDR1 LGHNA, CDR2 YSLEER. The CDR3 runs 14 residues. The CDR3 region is CASSLDSSNSPLHF. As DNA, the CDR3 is TGCGCCAGCAGCCTTGACAGTTCCAATTCACCCCTCCACTTT.

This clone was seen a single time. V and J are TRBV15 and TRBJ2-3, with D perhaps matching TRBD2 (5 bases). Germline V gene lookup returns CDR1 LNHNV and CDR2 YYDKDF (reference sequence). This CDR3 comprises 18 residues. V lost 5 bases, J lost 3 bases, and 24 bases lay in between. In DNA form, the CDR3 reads TGTGCCACCAGCGAACGACTACCTGAGAGGTTGGCTACAGATACGCAGTATTTT. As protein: CATSERLPERLATDTQYF.